A selection of T cell receptor beta chains follows, all from one sample in a study of blood T cell repertoires in COVID-19. Produced via immunoSEQ multiplex PCR; TCRdb's table is partial and in-frame only. The table shows 90,000 or so clones, with 88% occurring only once. Specimen: peripheral blood. Receptors originate from a man older than 75 with acute or convalescent COVID-19. Each CDR3 is given with its conserved first and last residue. D genes are given only for firm matches. For some rows the clone size is stated as once, few or many, or as a class when expanded; others skip it.

v_call,j_call,d_call,clone_size,cdr3_nt,cdr3_aa
TRBV19,TRBJ1-5,NA,few,TGTGCCAGTAGTCAAGGGGCAGGTCCACAGCCCCAGCATTTT,CASSQGAGPQPQHF
TRBV6-2/TRBV6-3,TRBJ2-5,TRBD2,NA,TGTGCCAGCAGTTACCCCTTACTAGCGGGAAACTTTGGAGAGACCCAGTACTTC,CASSYPLLAGNFGETQYF
TRBV27,TRBJ1-6,TRBD1,NA,TGTGCCAGCAGTCTGGACAGGGGGGGATCACCCCTCCACTTT,CASSLDRGGSPLHF
TRBV18,TRBJ2-2,NA,NA,TGTGCCAGCTCACCCTTGGACAGAGTCGGGACCGGGGAGCTGTTTTTT,CASSPLDRVGTGELFF
TRBV2,TRBJ1-6,TRBD1,NA,TGTGCCAGCTACCCGGGACAGGGGGTTTCACCCCTCCACTTT,CASYPGQGVSPLHF
TRBV11-2,TRBJ1-2,NA,NA,TGTGCCAGCAGCTTAGGATGGGCCGAGGGCGAATATGGCTACACCTTC,CASSLGWAEGEYGYTF
TRBV13,TRBJ2-7,TRBD1,NA,TGTGCCAGCAGCTCGCAGGGGGCAACCTACGAGCAGTACTTC,CASSSQGATYEQYF
TRBV18,TRBJ1-2,NA,NA,TGTGCCAGCTCACCACCGGAGAGGGATGGCTACACCTTC,CASSPPERDGYTF
TRBV19,TRBJ2-7,TRBD2,NA,TGTGCCAGTAGTCTCGGTAGCGGGAGGGCCCCCGAGCAGTACTTC,CASSLGSGRAPEQYF
TRBV15,TRBJ1-4,TRBD1,NA,TGTGCCACCAGCAAGGGGGACAGCGAAAAACTGTTTTTT,CATSKGDSEKLFF
TRBV29-1,TRBJ1-5,NA,once,TGCAGCGCAAGCGACAGGCACAATCAGCCCCAGCATTTT,CSASDRHNQPQHF
TRBV19,TRBJ1-2,NA,NA,TGTGCCAGTAGTATAGGCGGTTCCTATGGCTACACCTTC,CASSIGGSYGYTF
TRBV10-3,TRBJ2-7,NA,NA,TGTGCCATCAGTGACGGGAAAATCCGTTACGAGCAGTACTTC,CAISDGKIRYEQYF
TRBV7-8,TRBJ1-1,NA,NA,TGTGCCAGCAGCCGCCGAGACAGGTCTGAAGCTTTCTTT,CASSRRDRSEAFF
TRBV2,TRBJ2-7,NA,few,TGTGCCAGCAGGCCCCAGACTAGCGAGCAGTACTTC,CASRPQTSEQYF
TRBV3-1/TRBV3-2,TRBJ1-2,NA,NA,TGTGCCAGCAGTACCGAAGGGGTGTCCAACTATGGCTACACCTTC,CASSTEGVSNYGYTF
TRBV19,TRBJ2-1,NA,NA,TGTGCCAGTAGTATAACCCCAGGGGGCGTGACGGCTAGCGGCAATGAGCAGTTCTTC,CASSITPGGVTASGNEQFF
TRBV7-2,TRBJ2-5,TRBD2,once,TGTGCCAGCAGCCGGTCCGGTAGCGGGACCTCTGGGGAGACCCAGTACTTC,CASSRSGSGTSGETQYF
TRBV28,TRBJ2-3,NA,NA,TGTGCCAGCAGTGGGAACCAAGACTACACAGATACGCAGTATTTT,CASSGNQDYTDTQYF
TRBV5-6,TRBJ1-5,TRBD1,once,TGTGCCAGCAGCACGGGACAGGGATCGGGGTATAGCAATCAGCCCCAGCATTTT,CASSTGQGSGYSNQPQHF
TRBV27,TRBJ2-1,TRBD2,NA,TGTGCCAGCAGTTTAAGACTAGCGATGAATGAGCAGTTCTTC,CASSLRLAMNEQFF
TRBV19,TRBJ1-1,NA,NA,TGTGCCAGTAGTGTAGGACAGATGAACACTGAAGCTTTCTTT,CASSVGQMNTEAFF
TRBV5-1,TRBJ1-1,NA,NA,TGCGCCAGCAGCTTCCGGGGGAACACTGAAGCTTTCTTT,CASSFRGNTEAFF
TRBV30,TRBJ1-1,NA,NA,TGTGCCGCCAATACAGGGCTTAGTGCTGAAGCTTTCTTT,CAANTGLSAEAFF
TRBV9,TRBJ2-1,TRBD2,NA,TGTGCCAGCAGCGTAGCCGGCGGGAGTTTTAATGAGCAGTTCTTC,CASSVAGGSFNEQFF
TRBV14,TRBJ2-1,NA,NA,TGTGCCAGCAGCCAAGATCCCACTAGTCCGATACACAATGAGCAGTTCTTC,CASSQDPTSPIHNEQFF
TRBV7-9,TRBJ1-1,NA,NA,TGTGCCAGCAGCTCCACTCGGGGGGTACGGACTGAAGCTTTCTTT,CASSSTRGVRTEAFF
TRBV6-6,TRBJ2-1,NA,NA,TGTGCCAGCAACCGGGAGTACAATGAGCAGTTCTTC,CASNREYNEQFF
TRBV6-1,TRBJ1-6,TRBD1,NA,TGTGCCAGCAGTGAACGAGGGACAGGGTTTGGCCTTTATAATTCACCCCTCCACTTT,CASSERGTGFGLYNSPLHF
TRBV28,TRBJ1-4,NA,NA,TGTGCCAGCAGTTTATGGGGAACGAGGGCTGAAAAACTGTTTTTT,CASSLWGTRAEKLFF
TRBV11-2,TRBJ1-2,NA,NA,TGTGCCAGCAGTTCACAGGGATACATGGGTGGCTACACCTTC,CASSSQGYMGGYTF
TRBV6-5,TRBJ2-5,TRBD1,NA,TGTGCCAGCAGCCGAGCGGGGACAGGGAAAGAGACCCAGTACTTC,CASSRAGTGKETQYF
TRBV6-6,TRBJ1-4,TRBD1,NA,TGTGCCAGCAGTCGGGGACAGGGAGGTGAAAAACTGTTTTTT,CASSRGQGGEKLFF